These 18 T cell receptor beta chains originate from one sample sequenced in a study of blood T cells in healthy people across ages. Then a second PCR, running about 6 to 12 cycles, was carried out with a sample-barcoded 5' primer and a J-beta primer mix. TCRdb independently ran MiXCR on the 5' RACE reads; one entry per CDR3 protein. The data hold over 950,000 distinct CDR3 sequences, with roughly 50% observed a single time. The sequenced sample consisted of blood. These receptors were obtained from an older woman in good health.

V is TRBV2 and J is TRBJ2-6; a possible D gene is TRBD2 (5 bases). Germline CDR1 is SNHLY and CDR2 is FYNNEI. V lost 11 bases and J lost 8, with 25 bases in between. The CDR3 is made up of 16 amino acids. The CDR3 coding sequence is TGTGCCTGCCGCCGGACTTTGTCAACGGCAACCAACGTCCTGACTTTC. Translating gives CACRRTLSTATNVLTF.

The chain uses TRBV27 and TRBJ1-4, with D possibly TRBD1 on 6 matching bases. The CDR3 sequence is 12 residues long. Deletions cut 4 bases from V and 11 bases from J, with 11 bases between. Germline CDR1 reads MNHEY; CDR2 reads SMNVEV (reference sequence). The CDR3 protein is CASSSGVGKLFF. CDR3 DNA sequence: TGTGCCAGCAGTTCAGGGGTCGGGAAACTGTTTTTT.

V gene TRBV6-2 or TRBV6-3 combines with J gene TRBJ2-1, with D unresolved. From germline, CDR1 is MNHEY and CDR2 SVGEGT. V lost 2 bases and J 9 bases, leaving 8 bases between the germline ends. This CDR3 spans 12 amino acids. In DNA, the CDR3 is TGTGCCAGCAGTTACCCCGACTTTGAGCAGTTCTTC. It is translated as CASSYPDFEQFF.

This clonotype came up a few times. Relative to the germline gene, one junction end is altered; a read error may explain this. CDR3 bases: TGTGCCAGCGGCTTTGGTAGCGGGTTAGCCAAAAACATTCAGTACTTC. Its translation is CASGFGSGLAKNIQYF. V is TRBV7-2 and J is TRBJ2-4; 7 bases line up with TRBD2. Per the germline V gene, CDR1 is SGHTA and CDR2 is FQGNSA. The length of the CDR3 is 16 residues.

The genes are TRBV2 and TRBJ2-5, with a tentative D call TRBD1 (6 bases). The last part of the DNA fits TRBJ2-7 better; the J call may be wrong. This CDR3 spans 13 amino acids. CDR1 SNHLY and CDR2 FYNNEI come from the germline V gene. The CDR3 reads CASSANRAHEQYF. CDR3 sequence (DNA): TGTGCCAGCAGTGCTAACAGGGCTCACGAGCAGTACTTC.

The chain carries TRBV11-2 and TRBJ2-5; D is perhaps TRBD2 (6 bases). Germline CDR1 is SGHAT and CDR2 is FQNNGV. The V end was cut by 7 bases, the J end by 11 bases, with 23 bases between. The CDR3 sequence is 14 residues long. Written as DNA, the CDR3 is TGTGCCAGCACCATGGGGGGACTCCTGAGGGAGCAGTACTTC. This sequence encodes CASTMGGLLREQYF.

This chain connects TRBV4-2 to TRBJ1-1; no definite D call. This CDR3 is 15 amino acids long. V was clipped by 0 bases and J by 6 bases, with 14 bases between them. The germline V gene has CDR1 LGHNA and CDR2 YNFKEQ. The CDR3 here is CASSQDRYRRAEAFF. The CDR3 DNA is TGTGCCAGCAGCCAAGATAGGTATCGTAGAGCTGAAGCTTTCTTT.

This clonotype occurred a few times. This may be a read error: a much more frequent sequence differs by one nucleotide. The chain uses TRBV11-2 and TRBJ1-1, with D tentatively TRBD1 (6 bases). Per the germline V gene, CDR1 is SGHAT and CDR2 is FQNNGV. The CDR3 has 15 residues. V lost 4 bases to trimming and J lost 2 bases, with 14 bases between them. Here the CDR3 DNA reads TGTGCCAGCAGCTCCGTGACAGGATCTAACACTGAAGCTTTCTTT. This sequence encodes CASSSVTGSNTEAFF.

This chain links TRBV12-3 or TRBV12-4 with TRBJ2-5, with D uncertain. The DNA end is a closer match to TRBJ2-1, so the J assignment may be wrong. The CDR3 runs to 16 residues. The CDR3 DNA follows: TGTGCCAGCAGTATGAACGGGCGTGAGCTGAACAATGAGCAGTTCTTC. Amino acids: CASSMNGRELNNEQFF.

This chain connects TRBV11-3 to TRBJ2-4; D not certain. CDR1 and CDR2 (germline): SGHNT, YENEEA. The CDR3 is 14 residues long. The ends were cut back, 5 bases at V and 8 bases at J, with 16 bases in the middle. CDR3 DNA sequence: TGTGCCAGCAGCCCAAGGACCGGCGGAGACATTCAGTACTTC. It codes for CASSPRTGGDIQYF. The full variable domain, with the rest looked up from reference TRBV11-3 and TRBJ2-4, is EAGVVQSPRYKIIEKKQPVAFWCNPISGHNTLYWYLQNLGQGPELLIRYENEEAVDDSQLPKDRFSAERLKGVDSTLKIQPAELGDSAVYLCASSPRTGGDIQYFGAGTRLSVL.

The CDR3 sequence: CSAFRGGSLSSYNEQYF. CDR3 nucleotides: TGCAGTGCCTTCAGGGGAGGATCCCTCAGCTCCTACAATGAGCAGTACTTC. The rearrangement uses TRBV20-1 and TRBJ2-1, with D perhaps matching TRBD1 or TRBD2 (6 bases each). The J call is uncertain, as TRBJ2-7 better fits the DNA end. The CDR3 runs 17 residues. CDR1 is DFQATT, CDR2 SNEGSKA, per germline (reference sequence).

This clonotype was recorded only once. The rearrangement uses TRBV20-1 and TRBJ2-3; maybe TRBD1 (7 bases). This CDR3 contains 14 residues. Trimming shortened V by 8 bases and J by 0 bases, and 15 bases separated the two germline ends. Germline CDR1 reads DFQATT; CDR2 reads SNEGSKA (reference sequence). CDR3 residues: CSRARGASTDTQYF. The CDR3 nucleotides read TGCAGTAGAGCCAGGGGGGCTAGCACAGATACGCAGTATTTT.

This clonotype was observed a few times. This chain uses TRBV5-1 with TRBJ2-1, with TRBD1 as a possible D gene (7 bases). Trimming removed 5 bases from V and 4 bases from J, with 28 bases in between. The V gene's germline CDR1 is SGHRS and CDR2 YFSETQ. The CDR3 contains 19 residues. The CDR3 region is CASSPRDRGPDRGYNEQFF. The CDR3 coding sequence is TGCGCCAGCAGTCCGCGGGACAGAGGGCCAGACCGGGGATACAATGAGCAGTTCTTC.

The rearrangement joins TRBV20-1 to TRBJ2-5; TRBD1 agrees at 7 bases. V shed 7 bases, J shed 5 bases, and the junction held 13 bases outside the gene matches. Germline-derived CDR1 and CDR2 are DFQATT and SNEGSKA (reference sequence). The CDR3 length is 14 residues. CDR3 sequence: CSVRMRGGQETQYF. In nucleotides, the CDR3 is TGCAGTGTAAGGATGAGAGGGGGCCAGGAGACCCAGTACTTC.

J is TRBJ2-7 and V is TRBV14, with D unresolved. In germline, CDR1 is SGHDN, CDR2 FVKESK. The V end was cut by 2 bases, the J end by 8 bases, with 10 bases between. CDR3 length: 12 residues. DNA for the CDR3: TGTGCCAGCAGCCAACAGACCCGTAAGCAGTACTTC. Translation: CASSQQTRKQYF. The full variable domain, completed using reference TRBV14 and TRBJ2-7, is EAGVTQFPSHSVIEKGQTVTLRCDPISGHDNLYWYRRVMGKEIKFLLHFVKESKQDESGMPNNRFLAERTGGTYSTLKVQPAELEDSGVYFCASSQQTRKQYFGPGTRLTVT.

This clonotype was found once. The rearrangement uses TRBV28 and TRBJ2-3, with unresolved D. The CDR3 is 15 amino acids. With 4 bases removed from V and 0 bases from J, the gap between germline ends came to 11 bases. Germline lookup yields CDR1 MDHEN and CDR2 SYDVKM. This CDR3 reads CASSSFRQSTDTQYF. In DNA, the CDR3 is TGTGCCAGCAGTTCCTTCAGGCAGAGCACAGATACGCAGTATTTT. Together with reference TRBV28 and TRBJ2-3, the CDR3 gives the full variable domain: DVKVTQSSRYLVKRTGEKVFLECVQDMDHENMFWYRQDPGLGLRLIYFSYDVKMKEKGDIPEGYSVSREKKERFSLILESASTNQTSMYLCASSSFRQSTDTQYFGPGTRLTVL.

The chain carries TRBV15 and TRBJ2-3; 10 nucleotides align to TRBD2. V gave up 0 bases and J gave up 3 bases; unmatched junction bases: 0. The CDR3 contains 15 residues. The germline V gene has CDR1 LNHNV and CDR2 YYDKDF (reference sequence). The CDR3 DNA is TGTGCCACCAGCAGAGAGACTAGCGGGACAGATACGCAGTATTTT. Its translation: CATSRETSGTDTQYF.

The J gene is TRBJ2-4, the V gene TRBV18, with 7 bases aligning to TRBD1. The V segment lost 4 bases and the J segment 13 bases; nucleotides outside the gene matches: 10. Germline CDR1 is KGHSH and CDR2 is LQKENI. The CDR3 is made up of 13 amino acids. The CDR3 is CASSLRDSPGQYF. Here the CDR3 DNA reads TGTGCCAGCTCACTACGGGACAGCCCTGGGCAGTACTTC. The whole variable domain, remainder taken from reference TRBV18 and TRBJ2-4, is NAGVMQNPRHLVRRRGQEARLRCSPMKGHSHVYWYRQLPEEGLKFMVYLQKENIIDESGMPKERFSAEFPKEGPSILRIQQVVRGDSAAYFCASSLRDSPGQYFGAGTRLSVL.